A single sample is the source of the 11 T cell receptor beta chains below, sequenced in a study of blood T cells in healthy people across ages. With a J-beta primer mix and a sample-barcoded 5' primer, a second PCR ran roughly 6 to 11 cycles. TCRdb fed the 5' RACE reads into MiXCR, producing one record per CDR3 protein. The sample includes about 680,000 distinct CDR3 sequences, approximately 50% of them seen just once. Specimen: blood. These receptors were collected from a woman aged 55-69 years in good health.

The chain links TRBV6-1 to TRBJ2-3; TRBD2 aligns across 10 bases. CDR1 and CDR2 (germline): MNHNS, SASEGT. The CDR3 extends over 16 amino acids. J gave up 0 bases and V 3 bases, and 3 bases lay outside the gene matches. CDR3 DNA sequence: TGTGCCAGCAGTGACACTAGCGGGATTAGCACAGATACGCAGTATTTT. Its protein product is CASSDTSGISTDTQYF.

V is TRBV9 and J is TRBJ2-1; D perhaps matches TRBD2 (6 bases). The J call may not be correct, given that the DNA end is closer to TRBJ2-7. There are 15 residues in the CDR3. Looked up from germline, CDR1 is SGDLS and CDR2 is YYNGEE. This CDR3 reads CASSVSGPFYNEQYF. CDR3 nucleotides: TGTGCCAGCAGCGTTAGCGGCCCCTTCTACAATGAGCAGTACTTC.

The chain combines TRBV3-1 with TRBJ2-5; either TRBD1 or TRBD2 may fit D (6 bases each). Per the germline V gene, CDR1 is LGHDT and CDR2 is YNNKEL (reference sequence). This CDR3 is built from 16 residues. V was cut by 3 bases and J by 4 bases, with 18 bases left in between. CDR3 sequence (DNA): TGTGCCAGCAGCCAGTGGGTAGCGGAAGGGGGAGAGACCCAGTACTTC. Amino acids: CASSQWVAEGGETQYF.

To note about this clonotype: It may be a read error: a sequence one base away is much more abundant. DNA of the CDR3: TGTGCCAGCAGTGACGCAAGGACAGTCTACGAGCAGTACTTC. Protein product: CASSDARTVYEQYF. This chain joins TRBV6-6 and TRBJ2-5, with D possibly matching TRBD1 (6 bases). TRBJ2-7 matches the DNA end more closely, so the J call is doubtful. CDR3 length: 14 amino acids. Germline CDR1 and CDR2: MNHNY and SVGAGI (reference sequence).

This chain joins TRBV20-1 and TRBJ2-1; 10 bases agree with TRBD1. Germline V CDR1 and CDR2: DFQATT, SNEGSKA (reference sequence). J gave up 10 bases and V 0 bases, and 9 bases lay outside the gene matches. The CDR3 consists of 15 residues. CDR3 bases: TGCAGTGCTAGAGATTTTAGGACAGGGGGATCCGAGCAGTTCTTC. It translates to CSARDFRTGGSEQFF.

V gene TRBV10-3 combines with J gene TRBJ2-3; possible D gene TRBD2, 6 bases. This CDR3 contains 14 residues. The V gene lost 2 bases and the J gene lost 6 bases, with 12 bases spanning the gap. The germline gives CDR1 ENHRY, CDR2 SYGVKD. CDR3 region: CAISETGLGDTQYF. CDR3 coding DNA: TGTGCCATCAGTGAGACGGGACTTGGGGATACGCAGTATTTT.

The chain has TRBV20-1 and TRBJ2-3; the D gene is possibly TRBD2 (6 bases). The germline V and J ends were trimmed by 1 base and 2 bases, with 13 bases remaining between them. CDR3 length equals 15 residues. Germline V gene data show CDR1 as DFQATT and CDR2 as SNEGSKA (reference sequence). CDR3 region: CSARVEGGVTDTQYF. The CDR3 DNA reads as TGCAGTGCTAGAGTCGAGGGAGGTGTCACAGATACGCAGTATTTT.

The sample holds many counts of this clonotype. The chain joins TRBV7-9 to TRBJ1-2; D unclear. The CDR3 has 14 residues. In germline, CDR1 is SEHNR, CDR2 FQNEAQ (reference sequence). The V end was cut by 5 bases, the J end by 2 bases, with 12 bases between. In DNA, the CDR3 is TGTGCCAGCAGCCTAGGTGCGGGGAACTATGGCTACACCTTC. It is translated as CASSLGAGNYGYTF.

This clonotype has a handful of counts. This sequence joins TRBV4-2 and TRBJ2-1, with D possibly being TRBD2 (5 bases). Germline loops: CDR1 LGHNA, CDR2 YNFKEQ. CDR3 size: 13 residues. V was trimmed by 7 bases and J by 7 bases, leaving 14 bases between them. CDR3 loop: CASTDLRANEQFF. In DNA, the CDR3 is TGTGCCAGCACGGACTTGAGAGCAAATGAGCAGTTCTTC.

V gene TRBV2 combines with J gene TRBJ1-1, with 10 nucleotides matching TRBD1. The CDR3 is 14 residues long. Germline V gene lookup returns CDR1 SNHLY and CDR2 FYNNEI. V shed 6 bases and J 5 bases; nucleotides not matched to a gene: 6. CDR3 bases: TGTGCCAGCAGCTACGGACAGGGGGTAACTGAAGCTTTCTTT. Translation gives CASSYGQGVTEAFF.

Details on this clonotype: This may come from a read error, since a much larger clone is one base off. The chain employs TRBV10-3 and TRBJ1-6; D is unresolved. Germline values: CDR1 ENHRY, CDR2 SYGVKD. This CDR3 has 15 amino acids. Trimming removed 2 bases from V and 7 bases from J, with 12 bases in between. CDR3 amino acids: CAISEPDGPNSPLHF. CDR3 coding DNA: TGTGCCATCAGTGAGCCGGACGGACCCAATTCACCCCTCCACTTT.